This record concerns one T cell receptor (beta chain) sequence. Its antigen remains unknown. The same CDR3 also results from other DNA sequences found in this sample. This sample is part of a study of shared clonotypes between healthy human individuals. Study-wide results and limits: Larger estimated richness was generally seen in naive subsets than in memory subsets. When compared with the clonotypes that were shared by all four sorted-subset donors, the non-shared clonotypes turned out to have lower generation probabilities.

Assay: immunoSEQ multiplex PCR; the TCRdb copy retains only in-frame clones and omits some. The sample has 2.3 million or so clones, 85% to 95% seen once. The CDR3 consists of 13 residues. V was clipped by 0 bases and J by 4 bases, with 5 bases between them. In germline, CDR1 is SGHRS, CDR2 YFSETQ. V usage is TRBV5-1 and J usage is TRBJ1-5; unclear D gene. The clonotype comes from a young man in good health. Some clones in this sample may be carry-over from other donors' samples. Material: naive CD4+ T cells from PBMCs. Subset in this sample: CD45RA+ positively selected. The CDR3 reads CASSLGANQPQHF. The CDR3 bases are TGCGCCAGCAGCTTGGGTGCGAATCAGCCCCAGCATTTT. The full variable domain, its missing parts supplied by reference TRBV5-1 and TRBJ1-5, is KAGVTQTPRYLIKTRGQQVTLSCSPISGHRSVSWYQQTPGQGLQFLFEYFSETQRNKGNFPGRFSGRQFSNSRSEMNVSTLELGDSALYLCASSLGANQPQHFGDGTRLSIL.